The present entry profiles one T cell receptor (beta chain) with its context. The data were taken from a study of OX40 agonist ivuxolimab in advanced cancers. Measured with immunoSEQ multiplex PCR; TCRdb has only the in-frame clones, and not every one. Counted here are about 84,000 clones, over 65% occurring once; the ten biggest clones make up approximately 2.6%. This CDR3 spans 14 amino acids. The germline V and J ends were trimmed by 7 bases and 2 bases, with 13 bases remaining between them. Germline loops: CDR1 MNHNS, CDR2 SASEGT. The sample here was CD4+ or CD8+ T cells sorted from blood, taken in a trial of the OX40 agonist ivuxolimab. This chain uses TRBV6-1 with TRBJ2-3; D is possibly TRBD2 (5 bases). This TCR came from an adult with an advanced solid tumor such as melanoma, head and neck, liver or kidney cancer. In DNA form, the CDR3 reads TGTGCCAGCACTACGGACTCCGTCACAGATACGCAGTATTTT. Translated, it gives CASTTDSVTDTQYF.